This TCR beta chain was documented in a study of blood T cell repertoires in COVID-19. In the study overall: T cells, B-cell-depleted T cells, or PBMCs supplied cDNA or gDNA.

As originally analysed: Scientists estimated how many nucleated cells there were by amplifying reference gene primers. The data were produced by immunoSEQ multiplex PCR, yet TCRdb's version contains in-frame clones alone and is incomplete. The V and J calls and clone size come from that table; D and trimming were worked out from the DNA. The sample lists some 190,000 clones, about four fifths seen once, with about 7% in the top ten. CDR1 GTSNPN and CDR2 SVGIG come from the germline V gene (reference sequence). The CDR3 runs to 14 residues. With V trimmed by 5 bases and J by 7 bases, 4 bases remained unmatched.

The receptor's source is a man aged 60 to 75 with acute or convalescent COVID-19. The J gene is TRBJ1-6, the V gene TRBV30; 11 positions agree with TRBD1. Material: peripheral blood. The DNA of the CDR3 is TGTGCCTGGGGACAGGGGGCGGGAAATTCACCCCTCCACTTT. This encodes CAWGQGAGNSPLHF.